This T cell receptor beta chain is from a study of OX40 agonist ivuxolimab in advanced cancers. Findings and caveats of the study: Among the lowest levels of clonal expansion were found in partial responders at 0.1-3.0 mg/kg. Also present in some nonresponders was a low level of normalized T-cell clonal expansion. Expanded clones were, on average, more numerous among CD8+ T cells than CD4+.

Method: immunoSEQ multiplex PCR; TCRdb's copy keeps in-frame clones and lacks some. The table shows tens of thousands of clones, with about 93% occurring only once. The CDR3 is 13 residues long. Per germline, CDR1 SGHTA and CDR2 FQGNSA. Between the trimmed V and J ends, which lost 7 bases and 4 bases, there was a span of 12 bases. As concerns this clone: Its antigen is still unknown.

The TCR was taken from an adult with an advanced solid tumor such as melanoma, head and neck, liver or kidney cancer. The chain combines TRBV7-2 with TRBJ2-3; D remains unclear. The source material was CD4+ or CD8+ T cells sorted from blood, sampled in a trial of the OX40 agonist ivuxolimab. The CDR3 sequence: CASTKSRADTQYF. Written as DNA, the CDR3 is TGTGCCAGCACCAAATCCCGGGCAGATACGCAGTATTTT. Supplemented by reference TRBV7-2 and TRBJ2-3, the full variable domain reads GAGVSQSPSNKVTEKGKDVELRCDPISGHTALYWYRQSLGQGLEFLIYFQGNSAPDKSGLPSDRFSAERTGGSVSTLTIQRTQQEDSAVYLCASTKSRADTQYFGPGTRLTVL.